These 4 T cell receptor beta chains were all obtained from the same sample, sequenced in a study of T cells in Graves' hyperthyroidism and ophthalmopathy. TCR beta CDR3 regions were amplified from RNA. A set of HTBI primers served as the primers for a first-round RT-PCR of the TCR CDR3. Each CDR3 protein is one row after TCRdb ran MiXCR on the multiplex PCR reads. The sample yields approximately 430,000 distinct CDR3 sequences, 15% to 18% seen once. Source material: blood. The receptor set was obtained from a woman aged 18-30 years with Graves' hyperthyroidism.

This clonotype has more than one count but fewer than ten. This chain connects TRBV5-6 to TRBJ2-2; a possible D gene is TRBD1 (6 bases). V was clipped by 4 bases and J by 3 bases, with 13 bases between them. The CDR3 length is 15 residues. Germline V lookup: CDR1 SGHDT, CDR2 YYEEEE. DNA for the CDR3: TGTGCCAGCAGCCTCCGACAGGTTTACACCGGGGAGCTGTTTTTT. The encoded protein is CASSLRQVYTGELFF.

The V gene is TRBV12-3 or TRBV12-4, the J gene TRBJ2-1, with D unresolved. Trimming stripped 3 bases from V and 4 bases from J, with 16 bases between. The CDR3 is made up of 16 amino acids. CDR3 DNA: TGTGCCAGCAGTTTGGTGCTAAGCCTTCTGTACAATGAGCAGTTCTTC. Encoded protein: CASSLVLSLLYNEQFF.

This clonotype was counted at least ten times. The chain combines TRBV6-2 or TRBV6-3 with TRBJ1-5; 10 positions agree with TRBD1. Germline trimming cut 5 bases from V and 0 bases from J; bases unmatched to any gene: 10. Germline V gene lookup returns CDR1 MNHEY and CDR2 SVGEGT. The CDR3 has 18 amino acids. The CDR3 spells CASSRTGGNTISNQPQHF. CDR3 DNA sequence: TGTGCCAGCAGTAGGACAGGGGGTAACACCATTAGCAATCAGCCCCAGCATTTT.

The chain uses TRBV4-1 and TRBJ2-7; TRBD2 matches at 8 bases. J lost 3 bases, V lost 5 bases, and 9 bases had no gene match. CDR1 and CDR2 from the germline V gene are MGHRA and YSYEKL. This CDR3 has 15 residues. As DNA, the CDR3 is TGCGCCAGCAGCTTGGGGGCTAGCGGGTTCTACGAGCAGTACTTC. It yields the protein CASSLGASGFYEQYF.